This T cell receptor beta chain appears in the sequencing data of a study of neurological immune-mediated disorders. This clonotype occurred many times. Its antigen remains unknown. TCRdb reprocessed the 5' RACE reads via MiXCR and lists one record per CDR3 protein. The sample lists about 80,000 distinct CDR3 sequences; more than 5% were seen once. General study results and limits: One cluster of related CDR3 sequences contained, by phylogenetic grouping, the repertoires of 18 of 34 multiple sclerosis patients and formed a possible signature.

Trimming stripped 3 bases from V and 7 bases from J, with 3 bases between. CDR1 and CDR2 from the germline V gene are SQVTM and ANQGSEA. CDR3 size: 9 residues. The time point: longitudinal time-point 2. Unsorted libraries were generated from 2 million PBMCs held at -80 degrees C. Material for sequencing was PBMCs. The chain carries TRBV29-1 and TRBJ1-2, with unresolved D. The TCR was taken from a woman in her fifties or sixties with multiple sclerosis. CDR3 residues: CSVDGGYTF. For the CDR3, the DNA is TGCAGCGTTGACGGTGGCTACACCTTC.